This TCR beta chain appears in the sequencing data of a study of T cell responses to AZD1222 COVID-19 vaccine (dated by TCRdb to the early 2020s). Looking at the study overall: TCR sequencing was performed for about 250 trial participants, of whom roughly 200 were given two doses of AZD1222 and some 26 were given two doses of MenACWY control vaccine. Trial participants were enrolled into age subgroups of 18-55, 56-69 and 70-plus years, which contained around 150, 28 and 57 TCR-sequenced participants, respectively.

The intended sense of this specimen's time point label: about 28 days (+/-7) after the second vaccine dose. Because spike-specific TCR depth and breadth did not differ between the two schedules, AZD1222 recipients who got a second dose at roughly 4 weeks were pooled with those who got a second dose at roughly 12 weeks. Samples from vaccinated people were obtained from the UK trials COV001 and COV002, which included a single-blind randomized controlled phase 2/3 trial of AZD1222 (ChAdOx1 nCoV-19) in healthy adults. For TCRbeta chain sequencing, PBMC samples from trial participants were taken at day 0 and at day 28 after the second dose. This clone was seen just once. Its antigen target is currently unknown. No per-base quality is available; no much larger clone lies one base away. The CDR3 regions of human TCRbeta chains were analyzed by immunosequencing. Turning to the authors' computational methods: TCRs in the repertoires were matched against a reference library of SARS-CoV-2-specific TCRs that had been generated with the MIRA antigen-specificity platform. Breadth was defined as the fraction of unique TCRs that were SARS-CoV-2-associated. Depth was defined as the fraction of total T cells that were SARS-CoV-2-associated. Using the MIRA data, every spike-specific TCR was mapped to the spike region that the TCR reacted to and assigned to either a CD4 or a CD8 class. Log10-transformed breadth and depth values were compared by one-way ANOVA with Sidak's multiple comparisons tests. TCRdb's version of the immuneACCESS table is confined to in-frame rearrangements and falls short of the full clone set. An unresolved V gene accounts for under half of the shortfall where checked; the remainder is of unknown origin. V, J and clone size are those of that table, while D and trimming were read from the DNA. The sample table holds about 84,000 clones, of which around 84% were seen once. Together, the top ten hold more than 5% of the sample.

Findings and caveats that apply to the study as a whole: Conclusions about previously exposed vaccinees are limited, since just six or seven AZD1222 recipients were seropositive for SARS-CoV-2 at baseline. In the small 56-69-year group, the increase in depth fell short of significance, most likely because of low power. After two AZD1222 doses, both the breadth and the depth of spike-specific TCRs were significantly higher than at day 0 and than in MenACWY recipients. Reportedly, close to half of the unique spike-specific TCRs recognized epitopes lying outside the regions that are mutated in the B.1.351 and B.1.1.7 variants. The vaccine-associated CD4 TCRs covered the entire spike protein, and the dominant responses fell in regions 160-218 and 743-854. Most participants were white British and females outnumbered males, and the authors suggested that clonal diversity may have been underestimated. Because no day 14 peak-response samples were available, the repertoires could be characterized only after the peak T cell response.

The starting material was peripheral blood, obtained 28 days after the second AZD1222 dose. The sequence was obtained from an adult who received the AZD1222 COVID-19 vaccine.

CDR3 reads: CAWSVKGGTYNEQFF. The DNA is TGTGCCTGGAGTGTAAAAGGGGGTACCTACAATGAGCAGTTCTTC. The sequence joins TRBV30 to TRBJ2-1; a tentative D match to TRBD1 spans 6 bases. The CDR3, from cysteine to phenylalanine, totals 15 residues. The read is trimmed to its CDR3 DNA, 45 bases read in frame from base 1. The germline V gene encodes CDR1 GTSNPN and CDR2 SVGIG (reference sequence). V is cut by 0 bases and J by 2 bases, and the space between the germline ends is 11 bases.